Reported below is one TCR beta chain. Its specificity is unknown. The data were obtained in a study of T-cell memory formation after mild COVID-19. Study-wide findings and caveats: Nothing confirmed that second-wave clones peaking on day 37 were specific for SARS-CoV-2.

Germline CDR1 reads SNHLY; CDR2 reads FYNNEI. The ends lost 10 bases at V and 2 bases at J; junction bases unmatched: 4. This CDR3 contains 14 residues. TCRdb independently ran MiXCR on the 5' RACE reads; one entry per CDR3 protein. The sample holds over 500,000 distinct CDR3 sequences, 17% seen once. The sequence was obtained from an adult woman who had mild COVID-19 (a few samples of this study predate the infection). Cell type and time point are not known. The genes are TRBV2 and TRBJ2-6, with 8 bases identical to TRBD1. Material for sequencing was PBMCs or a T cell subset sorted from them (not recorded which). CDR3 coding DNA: TGTGCCACAGAACAGGGGGCTGGGGCCAACGTCCTGACTTTC. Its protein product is CATEQGAGANVLTF.